The 23 T cell receptor beta chains below all came from one sample that was sequenced in a study of OX40 agonist ivuxolimab in advanced cancers. Libraries were prepared by immunoSEQ multiplex PCR; TCRdb keeps only in-frame clonotypes and omits some of them. The data contain more than 80,000 clones, about 90% of them singletons. Source: CD4+ or CD8+ T cells sorted from blood, taken in a trial of the OX40 agonist ivuxolimab. The receptors come from an adult with an advanced solid tumor such as melanoma, head and neck, liver or kidney cancer.

The V gene is TRBV19, the J gene TRBJ1-6; D not certain. The CDR3 runs to 14 residues. From germline, CDR1 is LNHDA and CDR2 SQIVND (reference sequence). V shed 1 base and J shed 7 bases, with 8 bases lying between them. The CDR3: CASSIVVTNSPLHF. Here the CDR3 DNA reads TGTGCCAGTAGTATAGTTGTTACAAATTCACCCCTCCACTTT. The full variable domain, with the rest looked up from reference TRBV19 and TRBJ1-6, is DGGITQSPKYLFRKEGQNVTLSCEQNLNHDAMYWYRQDPGQGLRLIYYSQIVNDFQKGDIAEGYSVSREKKESFPLTVTSAQKNPTAFYLCASSIVVTNSPLHFGNGTRLTVT.

The V call is TRBV28, the J call TRBJ1-5; 12 positions agree with TRBD1. V gave up 6 bases and J gave up 6 bases; unmatched junction bases: 3. The CDR3 sequence is 14 residues long. Germline-derived CDR1 and CDR2 are MDHEN and SYDVKM. CDR3: CASSLGQGAQPQHF. Here the CDR3 DNA reads TGTGCCAGCAGCCTGGGACAGGGGGCTCAGCCCCAGCATTTT.

This chain uses TRBV4-1 with TRBJ2-1, with 8 bases aligning to TRBD2. Germline CDR1 and CDR2: MGHRA and YSYEKL. The length of the CDR3 is 17 residues. J lost 10 bases, V lost 0 bases, and 14 bases had no gene match. The CDR3 bases are TGCGCCAGCAGCCAAGATCCCCTTTCCGGGAGGGCCAAAGAGCAGTTCTTC. Its translation: CASSQDPLSGRAKEQFF.

The V call is TRBV2, the J call TRBJ2-3, with 9 bases that match TRBD2. The CDR3 is made up of 15 amino acids. The V and J ends lost 8 bases and 3 bases, in that order; junction bases with no gene match: 9. The germline V gene encodes CDR1 SNHLY and CDR2 FYNNEI. The CDR3 sequence is CASGPRSGGTDTQYF. The CDR3 DNA is TGTGCCAGCGGGCCCCGTAGCGGGGGAACAGATACGCAGTATTTT.

The chain has TRBV6-5 and TRBJ1-1; D call uncertain. The V gene's germline CDR1 is MNHEY and CDR2 SVGAGI. Trimming removed 4 bases at V and 8 bases at J, with 17 bases between. The CDR3 contains 14 residues. In DNA form, the CDR3 reads TGTGCCAGCAGTTCCCATAGCTGGGGTACCGAAGCTTTCTTT. This translates into CASSSHSWGTEAFF.

The V and J genes are TRBV28 and TRBJ1-2; the D is unclear. The germline V gene encodes CDR1 MDHEN and CDR2 SYDVKM. Trimming cost V 6 bases and J 3 bases, with 11 bases left between them. The CDR3 has 13 amino acids. The DNA for the CDR3 is TGTGCCAGCAGGATAACAGATTACTATGGCTACACCTTC. Its translation: CASRITDYYGYTF.

The CDR3 nucleotides read TGTGCCAGCAGCTCTCCGACAGGGATGGCCATGAACACTGAAGCTTTCTTT. Translating it yields CASSSPTGMAMNTEAFF. The chain employs TRBV11-1 and TRBJ1-1; 7 bases agree with TRBD1. V shed 4 bases, J shed 0 bases, and the junction held 11 bases outside the gene matches. Germline V gene sequence: CDR1 SGHAT, CDR2 FQDESV (reference sequence). The CDR3 contains 17 residues.

The V and J genes are TRBV19 and TRBJ2-1, with a tentative D call TRBD1 (7 bases). With 6 bases removed from V and 2 bases from J, the gap between germline ends came to 14 bases. Germline CDR1 and CDR2: LNHDA and SQIVND (reference sequence). The CDR3 length is 15 residues. DNA of the CDR3: TGTGCCAGTAGGGGCCAGGGGGGTACCTACAATGAGCAGTTCTTC. This gives the protein CASRGQGGTYNEQFF. Together with reference TRBV19 and TRBJ2-1, the CDR3 gives the full variable domain: DGGITQSPKYLFRKEGQNVTLSCEQNLNHDAMYWYRQDPGQGLRLIYYSQIVNDFQKGDIAEGYSVSREKKESFPLTVTSAQKNPTAFYLCASRGQGGTYNEQFFGPGTRLTVL.

The rearrangement joins TRBV9 to TRBJ2-3, with 9 nucleotides matching TRBD1. The CDR3 consists of 14 residues. Germline V gives CDR1 SGDLS, CDR2 YYNGEE. The trim removed 2 bases at V and 7 bases at J, leaving 5 bases unmatched. The CDR3 region has the DNA TGTGCCAGCAGCGTCCCGGGACAGGGTAATACGCAGTATTTT. Protein product: CASSVPGQGNTQYF. Together with reference TRBV9 and TRBJ2-3, the CDR3 gives the full variable domain: DSGVTQTPKHLITATGQRVTLRCSPRSGDLSVYWYQQSLDQGLQFLIQYYNGEERAKGNILERFSAQQFPDLHSELNLSSLELGDSALYFCASSVPGQGNTQYFGPGTRLTVL.

The chain employs TRBV29-1 and TRBJ2-1; D uncertain. Germline V lookup: CDR1 SQVTM, CDR2 ANQGSEA. The CDR3 runs to 12 residues. The V end was cut by 7 bases, the J end by 0 bases, with 7 bases between. The CDR3 DNA reads as TGCAGCGCCCATCCCTCCTACAATGAGCAGTTCTTC. As protein: CSAHPSYNEQFF.

J is TRBJ2-3 and V is TRBV19; TRBD2 matches 11 bases. J gave up 4 bases and V 7 bases, and 7 bases lay outside the gene matches. Germline assignment: CDR1 LNHDA and CDR2 SQIVND (reference sequence). The CDR3 length is 15 residues. This CDR3 reads CASKAGTSGSDTQYF. The CDR3 region has the DNA TGTGCCAGTAAGGCCGGGACTAGCGGATCAGATACGCAGTATTTT.

This clone showed up just once. V gene TRBV28 combines with J gene TRBJ1-6; D is possibly TRBD1 (5 bases). The CDR3 is made up of 13 amino acids. V lost 11 bases to trimming and J lost 9 bases, with 17 bases between them. Germline CDR1 is MDHEN and CDR2 is SYDVKM. The CDR3 loop reads CAGQPGLGSPLHF. CDR3 coding DNA: TGTGCCGGACAACCAGGGTTAGGTTCACCCCTCCACTTT.

This clone was observed once. This chain links TRBV7-9 with TRBJ2-1, with TRBD2 identical over 8 bases. The CDR3 totals 16 residues. Trimming took 7 bases from V and 7 from J; bases not matched to a gene: 15. Per the germline V gene, CDR1 is SEHNR and CDR2 is FQNEAQ (reference sequence). Here the CDR3 DNA reads TGTGCCAGCACCCCATCCGGGACTAGTCGATTTAATGAGCAGTTCTTC. This sequence encodes CASTPSGTSRFNEQFF.

The chain joins TRBV4-1 to TRBJ1-1; a weak D match, TRBD1 (6 bases). V was clipped by 4 bases and J by 4 bases, with 13 bases between them. This CDR3 has 14 amino acids. The germline V gene has CDR1 MGHRA and CDR2 YSYEKL. CDR3 sequence: CASSLDTTGTEAFF. The CDR3 coding sequence is TGCGCCAGCAGCCTAGACACGACAGGCACTGAAGCTTTCTTT.

The chain carries TRBV10-2 and TRBJ2-3; TRBD2 agrees at 12 bases. The CDR3 totals 20 residues. From germline, CDR1 is WSHSY and CDR2 SAAADI. With 7 bases clipped from V and 0 bases from J, the junction kept 17 bases outside the gene matches. The CDR3 loop is CASNIRLAGAHLSSTDTQYF. The DNA for the CDR3 is TGCGCCAGCAATATACGACTAGCGGGGGCGCACCTAAGTAGCACAGATACGCAGTATTTT.

The CDR3 region is CASGPNTGELFF. For the CDR3, the DNA is TGTGCCAGTGGGCCGAACACCGGGGAGCTGTTTTTT. This sequence joins TRBV19 and TRBJ2-2; no firm D call. V lost 8 bases and J lost 0, with 4 bases in between. This CDR3 is 12 amino acids long. The germline CDR1 and CDR2 sequences are LNHDA and SQIVND (reference sequence).

V gene TRBV6-5 combines with J gene TRBJ2-1, with D maybe TRBD2 (5 bases). Looked up from germline, CDR1 is MNHEY and CDR2 is SVGAGI. V lost 3 bases, J lost 1 base, and 7 bases lay in between. This CDR3 is built from 14 residues. The chain's CDR3 is CASSYEGSYNEQFF. CDR3 nucleotide sequence: TGTGCCAGCAGTTATGAGGGATCCTACAATGAGCAGTTCTTC.

This chain joins TRBV10-3 and TRBJ2-3, with TRBD1 as a possible D gene (6 bases). CDR3 length: 14 residues. V was shortened by 2 bases and J by 0 bases, with 6 bases between the two germline ends. Germline lookup yields CDR1 ENHRY and CDR2 SYGVKD. This CDR3 is CAISEGQSTDTQYF. As DNA, the CDR3 is TGTGCCATCAGTGAGGGACAGAGCACAGATACGCAGTATTTT.

The chain combines TRBV27 with TRBJ2-1, with 11 bases identical to TRBD2. J was trimmed by 2 bases and V by 4 bases; bases with no gene match: 13. CDR3 length: 19 residues. CDR1 and CDR2 (germline): MNHEY, SMNVEV (reference sequence). The CDR3 region is CASSSLAGVTGNPYNEQFF. The CDR3 region has the DNA TGTGCCAGCAGTTCACTAGCGGGGGTGACCGGAAACCCCTACAATGAGCAGTTCTTC.

In its sample, this clone was seen a few times. DNA for the CDR3: TGTGCCAGCAGTGATGTAGGGTCCGGCGGCTACACCTTC. It yields the protein CASSDVGSGGYTF. The rearrangement links TRBV25-1 to TRBJ1-2; D is undetermined. The V end lost 3 bases, the J end lost 8 bases, and 13 bases lay between the germline ends. The CDR3 is 13 amino acids. Germline lookup yields CDR1 MGHDK and CDR2 SYGVNS.

A single count supports this clone. J is TRBJ2-5 and V is TRBV5-3, with a tentative D call TRBD2 (7 bases). TRBV5-3 is noted as an ORF with a role that remains uncertain. With 0 bases removed from V and 5 bases from J, the gap between germline ends came to 14 bases. The CDR3 spans 15 residues. CDR3 sequence: CARSLVGGAPETQYF. The CDR3 DNA reads as TGTGCCAGAAGCTTGGTAGGGGGGGCCCCGGAGACCCAGTACTTC.

This clone was picked up one time. The chain carries TRBV25-1 and TRBJ2-5; 7 positions agree with TRBD1. The CDR3 extends over 15 amino acids. With 0 bases clipped from V and 7 bases from J, the junction kept 8 bases outside the gene matches. Germline lookup yields CDR1 MGHDK and CDR2 SYGVNS. The CDR3 DNA sequence: TGTGCCAGCAGTGAATACGACAGGGCTTTAGGGACCCAGTACTTC. Translating gives CASSEYDRALGTQYF.

The V and J genes are TRBV9 and TRBJ2-7; weak D call: TRBD2 (6 bases). The CDR3 spans 15 residues. Germline V lookup: CDR1 SGDLS, CDR2 YYNGEE. The CDR3 DNA reads TGTGCGGAGGGAAAGACGAAACGGAGAACCTACGAGCAGTACGTC. Its translation is CAEGKTKRRTYEQYV.